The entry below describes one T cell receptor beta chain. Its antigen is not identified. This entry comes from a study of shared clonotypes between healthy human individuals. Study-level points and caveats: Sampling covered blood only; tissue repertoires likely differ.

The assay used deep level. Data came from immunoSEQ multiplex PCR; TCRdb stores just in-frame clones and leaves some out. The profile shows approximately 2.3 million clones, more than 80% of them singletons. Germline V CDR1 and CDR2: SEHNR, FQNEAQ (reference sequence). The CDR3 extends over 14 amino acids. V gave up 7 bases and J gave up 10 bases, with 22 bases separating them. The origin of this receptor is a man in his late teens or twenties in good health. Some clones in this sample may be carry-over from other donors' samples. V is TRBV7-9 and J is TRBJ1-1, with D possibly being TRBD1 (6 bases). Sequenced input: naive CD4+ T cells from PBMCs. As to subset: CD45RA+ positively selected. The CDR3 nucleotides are TGTGCCAGCACCCTAGGGGGGCTCCTGGGAGGAGCTTTCTTT. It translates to CASTLGGLLGGAFF.